What follows are 3 T cell receptor beta chains derived from one specimen sequenced in a study of graft-versus-host responses after intestinal transplantation. Their recognized antigens are unknown. Repertoires were generated with immunoSEQ multiplex PCR, while TCRdb's copy carries only in-frame clones and drops some. The sample holds some 81,000 clones, about 89% seen once. Here the sequenced sample was unstimulated CD4+ T cells sorted from spleen or lymph node cells, taken before intestinal transplant. The receptors come from a human donor who received an intestinal transplant.

The V call is TRBV7-3, the J call TRBJ1-1, with TRBD1 identical over 10 bases. The junction had 6 bases not matched to a gene; V was cut back by 6 bases and J by 5 bases. This CDR3 is 14 amino acids long. The germline gives CDR1 SGHTA, CDR2 FQGTGA. CDR3: CASSQGQGGTEAFF. DNA for the CDR3: TGTGCCAGCAGTCAAGGACAGGGGGGGACTGAAGCTTTCTTT.

The gene calls are TRBV9 and TRBJ1-5, with D perhaps TRBD1 (5 bases). This CDR3 spans 13 amino acids. V was pared by 0 bases and J by 11 bases, with 12 bases between. CDR1 is SGDLS and CDR2 is YYNGEE in the germline V gene. The CDR3 DNA sequence: TGTGCCAGCAGCGTAGACCCGGGGGAGGCCCAGCATTTT. This gives the protein CASSVDPGEAQHF.

The rearrangement uses TRBV10-3 and TRBJ2-1, with D maybe TRBD2 (5 bases). From germline, CDR1 is ENHRY and CDR2 SYGVKD. Trimming left V 6 bases short and J 7 bases short, with 19 bases between. The CDR3 has 15 amino acids. CDR3 amino acids: CAISEGLAVGNEQFF. The CDR3 DNA follows: TGTGCCATCAGCGAAGGGCTAGCAGTAGGGAATGAGCAGTTCTTC.